Each of the 26 T cell receptor beta chains below was sequenced from the same sample in a study of T cells in Graves' hyperthyroidism and ophthalmopathy. TCR beta CDR3 regions were amplified from RNA. The TCR CDR3 first-round RT-PCR relied on the HTBI primer set. TCRdb independently ran MiXCR on the multiplex PCR reads; one entry per CDR3 protein. The sample contains about 350,000 distinct CDR3 sequences, 15% to 20% of which appear only once. The material sequenced was blood. These receptors were collected from a woman aged 18-29 years with Graves' hyperthyroidism.

At least ten counts were recorded for this clonotype. The chain couples TRBV6-5 to TRBJ2-2, with no clear D. V was pared by 6 bases and J by 6 bases, with 14 bases between. Germline V gene data show CDR1 as MNHEY and CDR2 as SVGAGI. The CDR3 is 14 amino acids. This CDR3 is CASRSEKSAGELFF. In DNA form, the CDR3 reads TGTGCCAGCAGGTCAGAGAAAAGTGCCGGGGAGCTGTTTTTT.

This clonotype was detected many times. The chain couples TRBV20-1 to TRBJ2-7, with D uncertain. V dropped 0 bases and J dropped 5 bases, with 8 bases sitting between them. The CDR3 is 12 amino acids. CDR1 is DFQATT, CDR2 SNEGSKA, per germline (reference sequence). The CDR3 DNA is TGCAGTGCTAGAGACGAGAAGCACGAGCAGTACTTC. Residues: CSARDEKHEQYF.

This clonotype showed up many times. The chain employs TRBV7-6 and TRBJ1-2, with D tentatively TRBD1 (5 bases). In germline, CDR1 is SGHVS, CDR2 FNYEAQ. Trimming removed 2 bases at V and 1 base at J, with 14 bases between. The CDR3 extends over 16 amino acids. The CDR3 DNA follows: TGTGCCAGCAGCTTAATGGTCGAGGGGTATAACTATGGCTACACCTTC. Translating gives CASSLMVEGYNYGYTF. The variable domain in full, with the rest retrieved from reference TRBV7-6 and TRBJ1-2, is GAGVSQSPRYKVTKRGQDVALRCDPISGHVSLYWYRQALGQGPEFLTYFNYEAQQDKSGLPNDRFSAERPEGSISTLTIQRTEQRDSAMYRCASSLMVEGYNYGYTFGSGTRLTVV.

This clonotype was picked up many times. The rearrangement uses TRBV6-5 and TRBJ2-5; D not resolved. Germline V gene lookup returns CDR1 MNHEY and CDR2 SVGAGI. CDR3 length equals 13 residues. Trimming removed 2 bases at V and 3 bases at J, with 7 bases between. For the CDR3, the DNA is TGTGCCAGCAGTTACCCCTCGAAAGAGACCCAGTACTTC. Residues: CASSYPSKETQYF.

The V call is TRBV3-1, the J call TRBJ1-5; D not resolved. Deletions cut 1 base from V and 3 bases from J, with 16 bases between. CDR3 length equals 17 residues. Germline V gene sequence: CDR1 LGHDT, CDR2 YNNKEL (reference sequence). CDR3 in DNA: TGTGCCAGCAGCCAAGGGATGGCCAGAAAAGTCAATCAGCCCCAGCATTTT. Translating it yields CASSQGMARKVNQPQHF.

The sample holds many counts of this clonotype. V and J are TRBV20-1 and TRBJ2-5; D is possibly TRBD1 or TRBD2 (6 bases each). V was shortened by 3 bases and J by 1 base, with 21 bases between the two germline ends. Germline CDR1 reads DFQATT; CDR2 reads SNEGSKA (reference sequence). The CDR3 covers 17 residues. CDR3 region: CSASTGVSGGGQETQYF. CDR3 DNA: TGCAGTGCTAGTACCGGCGTTAGTGGAGGGGGCCAAGAGACCCAGTACTTC.

The chain couples TRBV5-1 to TRBJ1-2; 10 bases align to TRBD1. The length of the CDR3 is 15 residues. The V gene's germline CDR1 is SGHRS and CDR2 YFSETQ. The J segment lost 5 bases and the V segment lost 2 bases, leaving 6 bases of the junction unmatched. CDR3 DNA: TGCGCCAGCAGCTTACGACAGGGGGCTATTTATGGCTACACCTTC. Amino acids: CASSLRQGAIYGYTF.

This clonotype occurred many times. The chain's CDR3 is CSAKKGQPDTEAFF. The CDR3 DNA sequence: TGCAGTGCTAAGAAGGGACAGCCGGACACTGAAGCTTTCTTT. This chain connects TRBV20-1 to TRBJ1-1; 7 bases map to TRBD1. Germline V gives CDR1 DFQATT, CDR2 SNEGSKA (reference sequence). The CDR3 is 14 amino acids. V lost 4 bases to trimming and J lost 3 bases; unmatched junction nucleotides: 8.

This clonotype has a count of ten or more. The CDR3 nucleotides are TGCGCCAGCTCCGGGACAGGGGATGCCATTCAGTACTTC. This gives the protein CASSGTGDAIQYF. The rearrangement links TRBV5-1 to TRBJ2-4; 10 bases line up with TRBD1. CDR3 length: 13 amino acids. The germline V gene encodes CDR1 SGHRS and CDR2 YFSETQ. V was pared by 7 bases and J by 9 bases, with 7 bases of the junction left unmatched.

The chain joins TRBV19 to TRBJ2-2; 8 nucleotides align to TRBD1. V shed 6 bases and J 6 bases; nucleotides not matched to a gene: 6. The CDR3 is 14 residues long. CDR1 LNHDA and CDR2 SQIVND come from the germline V gene (reference sequence). CDR3: CASRTGELSGELFF. CDR3 coding DNA: TGTGCCAGTAGGACAGGGGAATTATCCGGGGAGCTGTTTTTT.

There are a few counts of this clonotype. This may be a read error: a much more frequent sequence differs by one nucleotide. The chain recombines TRBV7-2 with TRBJ2-2, with 14 bases aligning to TRBD2. This CDR3 is built from 19 residues. Germline V lookup: CDR1 SGHTA, CDR2 FQGNSA. CDR3 residues: CASSFAGTSGGRNTEELFF. As DNA, the CDR3 is TGTGCCAGCAGCTTCGCCGGGACTAGCGGGGGAAGGAACACCGAGGAGCTGTTTTTT.

This clonotype was recorded at least ten times. The gene calls are TRBV15 and TRBJ1-5; no clear D gene. Germline V gives CDR1 LNHNV, CDR2 YYDKDF (reference sequence). The CDR3 extends over 15 amino acids. Between the trimmed V and J ends, which lost 0 bases and 0 bases, there was a span of 6 bases. The CDR3 nucleotides are TGTGCCACCAGCAGAGATCTAAATAGCAATCAGCCCCAGCATTTT. Translation: CATSRDLNSNQPQHF.

This chain joins TRBV3-1 and TRBJ1-5, with a possible D match to TRBD1 (5 bases). V lost 1 base and J 2 bases, leaving 9 bases between the germline ends. This CDR3 is 15 amino acids long. Looked up from germline, CDR1 is LGHDT and CDR2 is YNNKEL (reference sequence). Here the CDR3 reads CASSQAGGGNQPQHF. The DNA of the CDR3 is TGTGCCAGCAGCCAAGCAGGAGGGGGCAATCAGCCCCAGCATTTT.

The table lists this clonotype with many counts. This rearrangement joins TRBV6-1 to TRBJ2-7; 9 bases line up with TRBD2. The germline gives CDR1 MNHNS, CDR2 SASEGT. The CDR3 loop spans 13 amino acids. The trim removed 8 bases at V and 2 bases at J, leaving 4 bases unmatched. The CDR3 DNA is TGTGCCAGCGAGCGGGGGGCGACCTACGAGCAGTACTTC. Translating gives CASERGATYEQYF.

This clonotype has only a few counts. This rearrangement joins TRBV20-1 to TRBJ1-1; possible D gene TRBD1, 5 bases. Germline values: CDR1 DFQATT, CDR2 SNEGSKA (reference sequence). The CDR3 spans 14 residues. V was cut by 3 bases and J by 1 base, with 12 bases left in between. The CDR3 sequence is CSARGGFPNTEAFF. The CDR3 DNA reads TGCAGTGCTAGGGGGGGGTTTCCGAACACTGAAGCTTTCTTT.

This clonotype was counted many times. The gene calls are TRBV6-2 or TRBV6-3 and TRBJ1-6; a weak D match, TRBD1 (5 bases). Per germline, CDR1 MNHEY and CDR2 SVGEGT. The length of the CDR3 is 12 residues. The V end lost 3 bases, the J end lost 12 bases, and 9 bases lay between the germline ends. CDR3 protein: CASSYQGLPLHF. The CDR3, as DNA: TGTGCCAGCAGTTATCAGGGTTTACCCCTCCACTTT.

This clonotype was seen many times. This chain uses TRBV10-3 with TRBJ2-5; 9 positions match TRBD1. The CDR3 has 14 residues. Germline V gives CDR1 ENHRY, CDR2 SYGVKD. The junction had 3 bases not matched to a gene; V was cut back by 6 bases and J by 1 base. As DNA, the CDR3 is TGTGCCATCAGGGGACAGGGCCCCCAAGAGACCCAGTACTTC. Protein product: CAIRGQGPQETQYF.

This clonotype showed up many times. V gene TRBV12-5 combines with J gene TRBJ1-3; the D gene is possibly TRBD1 (6 bases). CDR3 length: 15 amino acids. V was shortened by 1 base and J by 4 bases, with 11 bases between the two germline ends. Germline V lookup: CDR1 LGHNT, CDR2 FRNRAP. CDR3: CASGLAGTLGNTIYF. The CDR3, as DNA: TGTGCTAGTGGTTTGGCCGGGACACTAGGAAACACCATATATTTT.

This clonotype was picked up many times. The V gene is TRBV28, the J gene TRBJ1-5; 7 positions match TRBD1. V lost 4 bases, J lost 7 bases, and 13 bases stayed unmatched. Germline-derived CDR1 and CDR2 are MDHEN and SYDVKM. This CDR3 is 16 amino acids long. CDR3 DNA sequence: TGTGCCAGCAGTTCGTCCGCGACAGGGAGAGGACAGCCCCAGCATTTT. Its protein is CASSSSATGRGQPQHF. Together with reference TRBV28 and TRBJ1-5, the CDR3 gives the full variable domain: DVKVTQSSRYLVKRTGEKVFLECVQDMDHENMFWYRQDPGLGLRLIYFSYDVKMKEKGDIPEGYSVSREKKERFSLILESASTNQTSMYLCASSSSATGRGQPQHFGDGTRLSIL.

Many counts were recorded for this clonotype. The chain links TRBV5-1 to TRBJ2-2; possibly TRBD1 for D (6 bases). V was trimmed by 4 bases and J by 9 bases, leaving 19 bases between them. The CDR3 runs to 15 residues. Germline CDR1 and CDR2: SGHRS and YFSETQ. CDR3: CASSVSRDTQRELFF. Here the CDR3 DNA reads TGCGCCAGCAGCGTGAGCCGGGACACCCAGCGGGAGCTGTTTTTT.

This clonotype was observed at least ten times. The gene calls are TRBV9 and TRBJ1-3; TRBD1 matches at 8 bases. Germline CDR1 reads SGDLS; CDR2 reads YYNGEE. This CDR3 comprises 17 residues. Trimming at V came to 0 bases and at J to 0 bases, leaving 5 bases not matched to a gene. The CDR3: CASSVAQGANSGNTIYF. Here the CDR3 DNA reads TGTGCCAGCAGCGTAGCTCAGGGGGCGAACTCTGGAAACACCATATATTTT.

This clonotype came up many times. The rearrangement uses TRBV4-1 and TRBJ1-2, with D unclear. Trimming removed 1 base at V and 8 bases at J, with 14 bases between. From germline, CDR1 is MGHRA and CDR2 YSYEKL. The CDR3 contains 14 residues. CDR3: CASSQGSPRLGYTF. The DNA of the CDR3 is TGCGCCAGCAGCCAAGGGTCTCCGCGTCTAGGCTACACCTTC.

This clonotype has at least ten counts. The V call is TRBV2, the J call TRBJ2-5; 8 positions agree with TRBD1. V lost 10 bases to trimming and J lost 0 bases; unmatched junction nucleotides: 7. The CDR3 is 14 residues long. Germline loops: CDR1 SNHLY, CDR2 FYNNEI. CDR3 in amino acids: CATTDRGYQETQYF. The CDR3 DNA sequence: TGTGCCACTACCGACAGGGGCTACCAAGAGACCCAGTACTTC.

This clonotype was detected many times. The chain joins TRBV6-5 to TRBJ2-5; D possibly corresponds to TRBD1 (6 bases). V was trimmed by 9 bases and J by 5 bases, leaving 16 bases between them. Germline CDR1 MNHEY, CDR2 SVGAGI. The CDR3 sequence is 13 residues long. CDR3 nucleotides: TGTGCCAGTTTGGAACAGGGAAAGGAGACCCAGTACTTC. This sequence encodes CASLEQGKETQYF.

This clonotype was counted at least ten times. This may be a read error, as it is one base from a much larger clone. The V gene is TRBV12-3 or TRBV12-4, the J gene TRBJ2-4; TRBD1 might be the D (6 bases). The CDR3 sequence is 13 residues long. The CDR3 is CASSLQGPNIKYF. For the CDR3, the DNA is TGTGCCAGCAGCCTACAGGGACCAAACATTAAGTACTTC.

This clonotype was seen only a few times. J is TRBJ1-2 and V is TRBV5-1; TRBD1 is a possible D gene (6 bases). In germline, CDR1 is SGHRS, CDR2 YFSETQ. The V gene lost 2 bases and the J gene lost 0 bases, with 14 bases spanning the gap. This CDR3 has 16 residues. CDR3: CASSFTGYDTNYGYTF. CDR3 DNA: TGCGCCAGCAGCTTTACAGGGTACGATACTAACTATGGCTACACCTTC.